These 19 T cell receptor beta chains came from one sample sequenced in a study of control samples from healthy donors and cancer patients. The data were produced by immunoSEQ multiplex PCR, yet TCRdb's version contains in-frame clones alone and is incomplete. The table lists under 150,000 clones, roughly 89% of them singletons. Sequencing used blood. All receptors come from a man aged 30 to 39 in good health.

The sample holds a few counts of this clone. The V call is TRBV19, the J call TRBJ1-2; D is perhaps TRBD1 (5 bases). Trimming removed 5 bases from V and 6 bases from J, with 13 bases in between. There are 13 residues in the CDR3. Germline V lookup: CDR1 LNHDA, CDR2 SQIVND (reference sequence). The CDR3 here is CASSGPGRNGYTF. CDR3 DNA: TGTGCCAGTAGTGGGCCAGGGAGGAATGGCTACACCTTC.

V is TRBV7-3 and J is TRBJ2-3, with 11 nucleotides matching TRBD2. Germline CDR1 is SGHTA and CDR2 is FQGTGA. Losses at the gene ends were 2 bases for V and 3 bases for J; bases not matched to a gene: 7. The CDR3 is 17 residues long. The CDR3: CASSLGSSGGSTDTQYF. The CDR3, as DNA: TGTGCCAGCAGCTTAGGCTCTAGCGGGGGGAGTACAGATACGCAGTATTTT. The full variable domain, rest sourced from reference TRBV7-3 and TRBJ2-3, is GAGVSQTPSNKVTEKGKYVELRCDPISGHTALYWYRQSLGQGPEFLIYFQGTGAADDSGLPNDRFFAVRPEGSVSTLKIQRTERGDSAVYLCASSLGSSGGSTDTQYFGPGTRLTVL.

The chain carries TRBV6-5 and TRBJ2-7; no firm D call. CDR3 length: 12 amino acids. CDR1 and CDR2 from the germline V gene are MNHEY and SVGAGI. V shed 7 bases and J shed 2 bases, with 9 bases lying between them. The CDR3 nucleotides are TGTGCCAGCAACGGACCGACCTACGAGCAGTACTTC. Its protein is CASNGPTYEQYF.

This chain uses TRBV7-3 with TRBJ2-1; possibly TRBD1 for D (7 bases). This CDR3 has 16 amino acids. Trimming cost V 5 bases and J 5 bases, with 19 bases left between them. Germline lookup yields CDR1 SGHTA and CDR2 FQGTGA. The CDR3 region is CASSRQGGWTNNEQFF. In DNA form, the CDR3 reads TGTGCCAGCAGCCGTCAGGGGGGCTGGACGAACAATGAGCAGTTCTTC. Complete variable domain (other parts from reference TRBV7-3 and TRBJ2-1): GAGVSQTPSNKVTEKGKYVELRCDPISGHTALYWYRQSLGQGPEFLIYFQGTGAADDSGLPNDRFFAVRPEGSVSTLKIQRTERGDSAVYLCASSRQGGWTNNEQFFGPGTRLTVL.

This clone was counted a few times. J is TRBJ1-4 and V is TRBV6-5; 8 bases align to TRBD1. Germline V gene lookup returns CDR1 MNHEY and CDR2 SVGAGI. The CDR3 has 15 residues. Germline trimming cut 6 bases from V and 8 bases from J; bases unmatched to any gene: 11. The CDR3 region is CASSRTGQGEEKLFF. DNA of the CDR3: TGTGCCAGCAGCCGGACAGGACAGGGCGAAGAAAAACTGTTTTTT.

The chain uses TRBV7-3 and TRBJ1-6, with D possibly matching TRBD1 (6 bases). The CDR3 consists of 14 residues. The V gene's germline CDR1 is SGHTA and CDR2 FQGTGA. Deletions cut 1 base from V and 7 bases from J, with 8 bases between. The CDR3 DNA follows: TGTGCCAGCAGCTTAAGCAGGGGAAATTCACCCCTCCACTTT. Translating it yields CASSLSRGNSPLHF.

The chain couples TRBV19 to TRBJ2-5; perhaps TRBD2 as D (7 bases). Trimming shortened V by 2 bases and J by 3 bases, and 16 bases separated the two germline ends. The CDR3 spans 16 residues. Germline assignment: CDR1 LNHDA and CDR2 SQIVND (reference sequence). The CDR3 spells CASSIRGAGEEETQYF. DNA for the CDR3: TGTGCCAGTAGTATAAGGGGGGCGGGAGAGGAAGAGACCCAGTACTTC.

The chain recombines TRBV9 with TRBJ2-5; D is perhaps TRBD2 (6 bases). CDR1 and CDR2 (germline): SGDLS, YYNGEE. Trimming removed 3 bases at V and 9 bases at J, with 15 bases between. The CDR3 extends over 13 amino acids. CDR3 sequence (DNA): TGTGCCAGCAGCGCCTACGGGAGATCGGCCCAGTACTTC. Translated, it gives CASSAYGRSAQYF.

The chain employs TRBV11-3 and TRBJ2-3; no definite D call. The CDR3 runs 14 residues. Germline-derived CDR1 and CDR2 are SGHNT and YENEEA. Trimming shortened V by 5 bases and J by 0 bases, and 9 bases separated the two germline ends. The CDR3 DNA sequence: TGTGCCAGCAGCCCTGCGATTAGCACAGATACGCAGTATTTT. This gives the protein CASSPAISTDTQYF.

V and J are TRBV19 and TRBJ2-2, with 13 bases fitting TRBD2. Trimming took 7 bases from V and 4 from J; bases not matched to a gene: 9. There are 17 residues in the CDR3. CDR1 and CDR2 (germline): LNHDA, SQIVND (reference sequence). The CDR3 protein is CASIRTSGSTGTGELFF. The CDR3 DNA reads TGTGCCAGTATACGGACTAGCGGGAGTACCGGCACCGGGGAGCTGTTTTTT.

This chain uses TRBV7-2 with TRBJ2-1; 11 positions match TRBD2. J gave up 10 bases and V 5 bases, and 10 bases lay outside the gene matches. This CDR3 region has 15 residues. Germline CDR1 SGHTA, CDR2 FQGNSA. CDR3 amino acids: CASSLSGGATREQFF. DNA for the CDR3: TGTGCCAGCAGCCTTAGCGGGGGGGCCACTCGCGAGCAGTTCTTC.

The chain has TRBV19 and TRBJ2-5; D could derive from TRBD1 or TRBD2 (5 bases each). Trimming cost V 2 bases and J 5 bases, with 15 bases left between them. The CDR3 spans 15 residues. Germline CDR1 and CDR2: LNHDA and SQIVND (reference sequence). CDR3 amino acids: CASSIPLGGLETQYF. The CDR3 DNA is TGTGCCAGTAGTATACCCCTTGGGGGTTTGGAGACCCAGTACTTC.

The chain recombines TRBV11-3 with TRBJ2-7; TRBD2 matches at 11 bases. V gave up 5 bases and J gave up 7 bases; unmatched junction bases: 4. CDR1 is SGHNT and CDR2 is YENEEA in the germline V gene. The CDR3 runs to 13 residues. The CDR3 coding sequence is TGTGCCAGCAGCACCGGGACTAGCGGAGAGCAGTACTTC. Translated: CASSTGTSGEQYF.

CDR3 coding DNA: TGTGCCAGCAGGATGGGACGGCAAGAGACCCAGTACTTC. Its translation: CASRMGRQETQYF. The gene calls are TRBV27 and TRBJ2-5; D might be TRBD1 or TRBD2, each matching 5 bases. V gave up 6 bases and J gave up 2 bases, with 10 bases separating them. The CDR3 is made up of 13 amino acids. Germline values: CDR1 MNHEY, CDR2 SMNVEV (reference sequence).

The chain combines TRBV7-6 with TRBJ1-3; D is unresolved. V lost 5 bases to trimming and J lost 9 bases, with 23 bases between them. CDR3 length equals 16 residues. The germline V gene encodes CDR1 SGHVS and CDR2 FNYEAQ. CDR3: CASSQNTRTAVGTIYF. CDR3 in DNA: TGTGCCAGCAGCCAAAATACCAGAACCGCCGTTGGCACCATATATTTT.

The chain recombines TRBV6-5 with TRBJ1-2; D unclear. Germline loops: CDR1 MNHEY, CDR2 SVGAGI. This CDR3 is 13 amino acids long. V was cut by 8 bases and J by 0 bases, with 10 bases left in between. The CDR3: CASWTLANYGYTF. The CDR3 DNA is TGTGCCAGCTGGACGCTAGCTAACTATGGCTACACCTTC.

V gene TRBV6-5 combines with J gene TRBJ2-5; D remains ambiguous. From germline, CDR1 is MNHEY and CDR2 SVGAGI. V lost 8 bases and J lost 1, with 14 bases in between. This CDR3 contains 14 residues. CDR3 in amino acids: CASRSPLLQETQYF. In nucleotides, the CDR3 is TGTGCCAGCCGATCCCCCCTCCTCCAAGAGACCCAGTACTTC.

This clone was counted between two and nine times. The chain joins TRBV9 to TRBJ2-3; D is ambiguous. The ends were cut back, 3 bases at V and 1 base at J, with 9 bases in the middle. This CDR3 region has 14 residues. The germline V gene encodes CDR1 SGDLS and CDR2 YYNGEE. The CDR3 region has the DNA TGTGCCAGCAGCGAAGAGGCTGGCACAGATACGCAGTATTTT. Its protein is CASSEEAGTDTQYF.

V usage is TRBV27 and J usage is TRBJ2-2; D might be TRBD1 (6 bases). The ends were cut back, 5 bases at V and 0 bases at J, with 19 bases in the middle. CDR3 length equals 18 residues. Germline-derived CDR1 and CDR2 are MNHEY and SMNVEV (reference sequence). The CDR3 DNA follows: TGTGCCAGCAGTCCGTCCGGGACAACCCACGCGAACACCGGGGAGCTGTTTTTT. Amino acids: CASSPSGTTHANTGELFF.